This is a list of T cell receptor beta chains from one sample in a study of blood T cell repertoires in COVID-19. Profiled with immunoSEQ multiplex PCR; TCRdb holds only in-frame clones, not every one. The sample shows 130,000 to 150,000 clones, roughly 80% of them seen only once. The source material was peripheral blood. The receptors stem from a human donor in a cohort sampled during active COVID-19. Both conserved end residues are part of each CDR3. Each record gives: J gene, D gene, clone size, V gene, CDR3 protein, CDR3 DNA. A D gene is named only where the DNA matches it firmly. Clone size, where shown, is once, few, many, or a class for clones that have expanded.

j_gene: TRBJ2-2
d_gene: TRBD2
abundance: -
v_gene: TRBV6-2/TRBV6-3
CDR3aa: CASSYSILAGGPWTGELFF
CDR3nt: TGTGCCAGCAGTTACTCCATCCTAGCGGGGGGGCCGTGGACCGGGGAGCTGTTTTTT

j_gene: TRBJ1-6
d_gene: TRBD1
abundance: -
v_gene: TRBV30
CDR3aa: CAWSRLQAGGSSYNSPLHF
CDR3nt: TGTGCCTGGAGTAGATTGCAGGCAGGGGGGAGCTCCTATAATTCACCCCTCCACTTT

j_gene: TRBJ1-6
d_gene: TRBD1
abundance: -
v_gene: TRBV19
CDR3aa: CASTPDRGSSPLHF
CDR3nt: TGTGCCAGTACCCCGGACAGGGGGAGTTCACCCCTCCACTTT

j_gene: TRBJ1-1
d_gene: -
abundance: -
v_gene: TRBV19
CDR3aa: CASTRLGTEAFF
CDR3nt: TGTGCCAGTACCAGACTAGGAACTGAAGCTTTCTTT

j_gene: TRBJ1-2
d_gene: -
abundance: once
v_gene: TRBV27
CDR3aa: CASSSSGTGRGYGYTF
CDR3nt: -

j_gene: TRBJ2-3
d_gene: TRBD1
abundance: -
v_gene: TRBV6-1
CDR3aa: CASSEQTGGTDTQYF
CDR3nt: TGTGCCAGCAGTGAACAGACAGGGGGAACAGATACGCAGTATTTT

j_gene: TRBJ2-7
d_gene: -
abundance: -
v_gene: TRBV15
CDR3aa: CATSRGLEVYEQYF
CDR3nt: TGTGCCACCAGCAGAGGGTTAGAGGTTTACGAGCAGTACTTC

j_gene: TRBJ2-5
d_gene: TRBD1
abundance: -
v_gene: TRBV5-1
CDR3aa: CASSSGPDRGGQETQYF
CDR3nt: TGCGCCAGCAGCTCCGGACCCGACAGGGGAGGCCAAGAGACCCAGTACTTC

j_gene: TRBJ2-1
d_gene: TRBD2
abundance: -
v_gene: TRBV27
CDR3aa: CASSLTSGGFSNEQFF
CDR3nt: TGTGCCAGCAGTTTAACTAGCGGGGGGTTCAGCAATGAGCAGTTCTTC

j_gene: TRBJ1-5
d_gene: TRBD1
abundance: -
v_gene: TRBV9
CDR3aa: CASSEGAGDSPQHF
CDR3nt: TGTGCCAGCAGCGAGGGGGCAGGGGATAGTCCCCAGCATTTT

j_gene: TRBJ1-4
d_gene: -
abundance: -
v_gene: TRBV20-1
CDR3aa: CSAPVGEKLFF
CDR3nt: TGCAGTGCTCCGGTTGGTGAAAAACTGTTTTTT

j_gene: TRBJ1-2
d_gene: -
abundance: few
v_gene: TRBV3-1/TRBV3-2
CDR3aa: CASSQDTGGYTF
CDR3nt: TGTGCCAGCAGCCAAGATACCGGTGGCTACACCTTC

j_gene: TRBJ1-2
d_gene: TRBD1
abundance: -
v_gene: TRBV5-5
CDR3aa: CASSLGQGVGYGYTF
CDR3nt: TGTGCCAGCAGCTTGGGGCAGGGGGTGGGCTATGGCTACACCTTC

j_gene: TRBJ1-1
d_gene: TRBD1
abundance: few
v_gene: TRBV27
CDR3aa: CASSLPPGQGAETEAFF
CDR3nt: TGTGCCAGCAGTTTACCCCCGGGACAGGGGGCGGAAACTGAAGCTTTCTTT

j_gene: TRBJ1-5
d_gene: -
abundance: -
v_gene: TRBV28
CDR3aa: CASSFKGQPQHF
CDR3nt: TGTGCCAGCAGTTTCAAGGGGCAGCCCCAGCATTTT

j_gene: TRBJ1-6
d_gene: -
abundance: -
v_gene: TRBV7-9
CDR3aa: CASSLARRDSSPLHF
CDR3nt: TGTGCCAGCAGCTTAGCTCGCAGGGATAGTTCACCCCTCCACTTT

j_gene: TRBJ1-6
d_gene: TRBD1
abundance: -
v_gene: TRBV10-3
CDR3aa: CAIGQGDSYNSPLHF
CDR3nt: TGTGCCATCGGCCAGGGGGACTCCTATAATTCACCCCTCCACTTT

j_gene: TRBJ2-4
d_gene: -
abundance: -
v_gene: TRBV19
CDR3aa: CASSSPQWAGEVKNIQYF
CDR3nt: TGTGCCAGTAGTAGCCCCCAGTGGGCAGGGGAAGTCAAAAACATTCAGTACTTC

j_gene: TRBJ2-1
d_gene: TRBD2
abundance: -
v_gene: TRBV19
CDR3aa: CASSIAGSGLFSYNEQFF
CDR3nt: TGTGCCAGTAGTATAGCGGGTAGCGGGCTATTTTCGTACAATGAGCAGTTCTTC

j_gene: TRBJ2-7
d_gene: -
abundance: -
v_gene: TRBV6-5
CDR3aa: CASSYRAGNEQYF
CDR3nt: TGTGCCAGCAGTTACAGGGCGGGTAACGAGCAGTACTTC

j_gene: TRBJ1-6
d_gene: -
abundance: -
v_gene: TRBV15
CDR3aa: CATSRDRVNSPLHF
CDR3nt: TGTGCCACCAGCAGAGACAGGGTTAATTCACCCCTCCACTTT

j_gene: TRBJ1-1
d_gene: -
abundance: -
v_gene: TRBV25-1
CDR3aa: CASSENWNTEAFF
CDR3nt: TGTGCCAGCAGTGAAAACTGGAACACTGAAGCTTTCTTT

j_gene: TRBJ1-5
d_gene: TRBD1
abundance: -
v_gene: TRBV15
CDR3aa: CATSRRTGIGNQPQHF
CDR3nt: TGTGCCACCAGCAGAAGGACAGGCATCGGCAATCAGCCCCAGCATTTT

j_gene: TRBJ1-3
d_gene: -
abundance: -
v_gene: TRBV4-3
CDR3aa: CASSQAVRDSGNTIYF
CDR3nt: TGCGCCAGCAGCCAAGCTGTCAGGGACTCTGGAAACACCATATATTTT

j_gene: TRBJ2-5
d_gene: TRBD2
abundance: -
v_gene: TRBV28
CDR3aa: CASSAGVATQYF
CDR3nt: TGTGCCAGCAGTGCGGGGGTTGCGACCCAGTACTTC

j_gene: TRBJ2-1
d_gene: -
abundance: once
v_gene: TRBV6-2/TRBV6-3
CDR3aa: CASSYTGLLNEQFF
CDR3nt: TGTGCCAGCAGTTACACCGGACTATTGAATGAGCAGTTCTTC

j_gene: TRBJ1-2
d_gene: -
abundance: -
v_gene: TRBV5-5
CDR3aa: CASSLALGYGYTF
CDR3nt: TGTGCCAGCAGCTTGGCCCTAGGCTATGGCTACACCTTC

j_gene: TRBJ1-2
d_gene: TRBD1
abundance: many
v_gene: TRBV2
CDR3aa: CASRQGAAGYGYTF
CDR3nt: TGTGCCAGCAGACAGGGGGCAGCCGGATATGGCTACACCTTC